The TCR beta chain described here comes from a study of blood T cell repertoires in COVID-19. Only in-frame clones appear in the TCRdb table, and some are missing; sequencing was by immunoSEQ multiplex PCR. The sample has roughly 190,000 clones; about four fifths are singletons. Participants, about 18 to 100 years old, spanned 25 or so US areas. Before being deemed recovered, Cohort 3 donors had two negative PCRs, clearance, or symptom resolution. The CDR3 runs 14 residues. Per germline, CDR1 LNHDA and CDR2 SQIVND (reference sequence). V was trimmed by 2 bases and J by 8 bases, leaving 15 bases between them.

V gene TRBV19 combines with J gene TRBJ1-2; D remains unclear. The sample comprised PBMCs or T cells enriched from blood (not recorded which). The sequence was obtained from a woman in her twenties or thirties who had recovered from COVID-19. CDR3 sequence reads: CASSIQASRFGYTF. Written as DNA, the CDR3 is TGTGCCAGTAGTATACAGGCCTCGAGATTCGGCTACACCTTC.